There are many counts of the clone carrying this T cell receptor beta chain. Its target is not known. As TCR cDNA was made by 5'RACE template switching, a universal primer site and UMIs were added. TCRdb re-derived calls from the 5' RACE reads in MiXCR, one entry per CDR3 protein. This sample has 230,000 or so distinct CDR3 sequences, with 3.6% found just once. These data come from a study of T cells after yellow fever vaccination. Study-wide background: When fractions had low cell numbers, they were prepared with SMART-Seq v4 Ultra Low Input.

General study points: Post-booster repertoires contained most primary-vaccination clones again (around 96% CD4, 85% to 90% CD8).

The V and J ends lost 2 bases and 2 bases respectively, with 14 bases between them. The length of the CDR3 is 16 residues. Specimen: PBMCs, collected 15 days after the yellow fever booster vaccination. This sequence joins TRBV12-3 or TRBV12-4 and TRBJ2-3; possibly TRBD2 for D (5 bases). The origin of this receptor is a man aged 18-30 years who received the YFV17D yellow fever vaccine. The CDR3 sequence is CASSLIPVTNTDTQYF. CDR3 DNA sequence: TGTGCCAGCAGTTTAATTCCAGTGACTAACACAGATACGCAGTATTTT.